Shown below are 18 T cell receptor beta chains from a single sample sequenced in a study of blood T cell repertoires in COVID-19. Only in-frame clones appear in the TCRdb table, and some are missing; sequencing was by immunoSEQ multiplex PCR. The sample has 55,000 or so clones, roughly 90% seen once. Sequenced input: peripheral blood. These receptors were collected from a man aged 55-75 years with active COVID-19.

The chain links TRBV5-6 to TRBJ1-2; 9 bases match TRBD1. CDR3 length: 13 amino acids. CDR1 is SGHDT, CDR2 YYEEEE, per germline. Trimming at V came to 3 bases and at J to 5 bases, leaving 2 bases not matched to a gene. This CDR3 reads CASSSQGAYGYTF. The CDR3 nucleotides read TGTGCCAGCAGCTCACAGGGGGCGTATGGCTACACCTTC.

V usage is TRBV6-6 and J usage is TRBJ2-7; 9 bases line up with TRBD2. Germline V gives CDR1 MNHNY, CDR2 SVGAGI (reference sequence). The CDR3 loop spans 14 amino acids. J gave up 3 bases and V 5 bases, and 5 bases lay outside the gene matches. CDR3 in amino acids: CASSVAGAFYEQYF. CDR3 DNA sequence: TGTGCCAGCAGTGTAGCGGGAGCATTCTACGAGCAGTACTTC.

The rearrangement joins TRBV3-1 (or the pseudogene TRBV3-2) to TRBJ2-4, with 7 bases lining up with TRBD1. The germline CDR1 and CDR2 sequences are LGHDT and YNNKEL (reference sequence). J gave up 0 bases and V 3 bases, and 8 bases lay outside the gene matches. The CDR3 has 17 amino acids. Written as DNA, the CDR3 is TGTGCCAGCAGCCACGAAGGGACAGAGCTAGCCAAAAACATTCAGTACTTC. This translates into CASSHEGTELAKNIQYF.

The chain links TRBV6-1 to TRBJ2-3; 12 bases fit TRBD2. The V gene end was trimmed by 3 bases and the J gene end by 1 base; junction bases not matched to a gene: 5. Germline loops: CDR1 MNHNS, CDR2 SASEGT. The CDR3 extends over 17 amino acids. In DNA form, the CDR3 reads TGTGCCAGCAGTGACCTAGCGGGAGGGCCGGGCACAGATACGCAGTATTTT. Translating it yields CASSDLAGGPGTDTQYF.

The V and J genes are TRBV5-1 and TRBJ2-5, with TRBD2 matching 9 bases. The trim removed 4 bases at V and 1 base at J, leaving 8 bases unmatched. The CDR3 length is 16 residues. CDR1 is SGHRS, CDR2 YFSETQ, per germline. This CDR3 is CASSPRLAEPQETQYF. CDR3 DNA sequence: TGCGCCAGCAGCCCCCGACTAGCGGAGCCCCAAGAGACCCAGTACTTC.

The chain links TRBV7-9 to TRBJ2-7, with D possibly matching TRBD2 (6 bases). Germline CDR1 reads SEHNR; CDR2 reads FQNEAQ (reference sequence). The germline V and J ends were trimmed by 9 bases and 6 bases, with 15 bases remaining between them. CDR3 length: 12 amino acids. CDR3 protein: CASRLGAREQYF. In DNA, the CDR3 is TGTGCCAGTCGACTAGGGGCCCGCGAGCAGTACTTC.

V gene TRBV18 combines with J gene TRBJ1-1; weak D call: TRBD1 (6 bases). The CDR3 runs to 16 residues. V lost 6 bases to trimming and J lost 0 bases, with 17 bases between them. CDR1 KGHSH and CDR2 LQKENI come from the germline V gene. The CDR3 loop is CASSRTGTTMNTEAFF. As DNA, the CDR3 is TGTGCCAGCTCTCGTACAGGGACGACGATGAACACTGAAGCTTTCTTT. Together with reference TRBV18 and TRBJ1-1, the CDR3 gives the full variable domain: NAGVMQNPRHLVRRRGQEARLRCSPMKGHSHVYWYRQLPEEGLKFMVYLQKENIIDESGMPKERFSAEFPKEGPSILRIQQVVRGDSAAYFCASSRTGTTMNTEAFFGQGTRLTVV.

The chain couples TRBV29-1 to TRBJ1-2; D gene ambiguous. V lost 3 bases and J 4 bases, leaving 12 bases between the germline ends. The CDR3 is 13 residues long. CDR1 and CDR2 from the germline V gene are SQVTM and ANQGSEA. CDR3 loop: CSVEPGSPYGYTF. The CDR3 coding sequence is TGCAGCGTTGAGCCCGGGTCTCCCTATGGCTACACCTTC.

The CDR3 is CATSRDLGTGGQETQYF. The CDR3 bases are TGTGCCACCAGCAGAGACTTGGGGACAGGGGGCCAAGAGACCCAGTACTTC. The chain employs TRBV15 and TRBJ2-5; TRBD1 matches 11 bases. The junction had 4 bases not matched to a gene; V was cut back by 0 bases and J by 1 base. CDR1 LNHNV and CDR2 YYDKDF come from the germline V gene (reference sequence). This CDR3 has 17 amino acids.

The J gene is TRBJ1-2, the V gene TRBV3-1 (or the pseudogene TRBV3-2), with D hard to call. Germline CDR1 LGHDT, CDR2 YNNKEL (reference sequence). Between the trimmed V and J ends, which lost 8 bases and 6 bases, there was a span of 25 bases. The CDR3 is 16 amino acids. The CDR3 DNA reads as TGTGCCAGCTGCCCGGGTCCTCCTCGACCCTGTGATGGCTACACCTTC. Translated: CASCPGPPRPCDGYTF.

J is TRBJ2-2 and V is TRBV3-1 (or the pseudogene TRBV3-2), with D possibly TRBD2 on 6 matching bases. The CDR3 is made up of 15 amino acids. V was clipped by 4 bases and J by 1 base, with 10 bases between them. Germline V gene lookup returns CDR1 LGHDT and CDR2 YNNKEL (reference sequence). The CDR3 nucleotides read TGTGCCAGCAGCCCGCCCGGGAGGAACACCGGGGAGCTGTTTTTT. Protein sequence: CASSPPGRNTGELFF.

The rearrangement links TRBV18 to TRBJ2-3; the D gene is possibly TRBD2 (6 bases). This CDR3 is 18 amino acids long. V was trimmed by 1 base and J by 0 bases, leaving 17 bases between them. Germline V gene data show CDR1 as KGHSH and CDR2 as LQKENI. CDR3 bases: TGTGCCAGCTCACCACTAAACCCTAGCGCAAAAAGCACAGATACGCAGTATTTT. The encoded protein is CASSPLNPSAKSTDTQYF.

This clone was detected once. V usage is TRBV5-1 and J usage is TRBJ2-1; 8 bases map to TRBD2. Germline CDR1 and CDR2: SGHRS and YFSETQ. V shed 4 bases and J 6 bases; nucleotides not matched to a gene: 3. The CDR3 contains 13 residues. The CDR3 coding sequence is TGCGCCAGCAGCCGCGGGACTAGCAATGAGCAGTTCTTC. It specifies CASSRGTSNEQFF.

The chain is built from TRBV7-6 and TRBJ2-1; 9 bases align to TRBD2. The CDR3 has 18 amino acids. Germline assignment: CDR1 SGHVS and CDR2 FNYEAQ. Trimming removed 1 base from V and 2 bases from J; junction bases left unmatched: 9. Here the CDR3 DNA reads TGTGCCAGCAGCTTAGGGGACCTGGCTAGCGGGGCCTACAATGAGCAGTTCTTC. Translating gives CASSLGDLASGAYNEQFF.

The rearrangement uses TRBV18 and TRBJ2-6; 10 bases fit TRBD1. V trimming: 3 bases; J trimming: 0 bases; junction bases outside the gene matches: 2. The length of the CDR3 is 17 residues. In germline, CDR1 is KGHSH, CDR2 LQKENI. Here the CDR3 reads CASSPGTGVSGANVLTF. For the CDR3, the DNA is TGTGCCAGCTCACCCGGGACAGGGGTCTCTGGGGCCAACGTCCTGACTTTC.

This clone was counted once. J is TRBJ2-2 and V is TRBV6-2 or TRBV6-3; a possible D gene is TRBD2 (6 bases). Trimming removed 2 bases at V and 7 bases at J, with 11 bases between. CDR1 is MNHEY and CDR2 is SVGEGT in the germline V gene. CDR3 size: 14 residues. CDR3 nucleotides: TGTGCCAGCAGTTACGGGGGAGCGGGCGGGGAGCTGTTTTTT. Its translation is CASSYGGAGGELFF.

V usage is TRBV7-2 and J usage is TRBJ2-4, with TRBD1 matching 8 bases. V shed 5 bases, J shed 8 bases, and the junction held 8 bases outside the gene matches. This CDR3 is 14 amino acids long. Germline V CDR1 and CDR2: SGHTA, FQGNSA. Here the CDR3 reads CASSLDRAYDIQYF. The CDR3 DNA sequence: TGTGCCAGCAGCCTGGACAGGGCTTATGACATTCAGTACTTC.

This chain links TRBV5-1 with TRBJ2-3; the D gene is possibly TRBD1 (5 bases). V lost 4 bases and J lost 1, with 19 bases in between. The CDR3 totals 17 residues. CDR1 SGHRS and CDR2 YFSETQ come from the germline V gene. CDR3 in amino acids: CASSEVSSGWGTDTQYF. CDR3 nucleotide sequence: TGCGCCAGCAGCGAAGTCTCGTCAGGGTGGGGCACAGATACGCAGTATTTT. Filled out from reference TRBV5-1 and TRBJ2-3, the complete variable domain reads KAGVTQTPRYLIKTRGQQVTLSCSPISGHRSVSWYQQTPGQGLQFLFEYFSETQRNKGNFPGRFSGRQFSNSRSEMNVSTLELGDSALYLCASSEVSSGWGTDTQYFGPGTRLTVL.